This T cell receptor (beta chain) was identified during a study of OX40 agonist ivuxolimab in advanced cancers. For the study at large: While on treatment, patients had intravenous ivuxolimab at 0.01 to 10 mg/kg every 2 weeks. Having had anti-PD-1, anti-PD-L1 or anti-CTLA-4 therapy before was allowed, and about 42% had some.

The CDR3 has 14 residues. J lost 11 bases, V lost 3 bases, and 11 bases had no gene match. Germline CDR1 is SGDLS and CDR2 is YYNGEE. Clones were read by immunoSEQ multiplex PCR, and TCRdb kept only the in-frame ones, dropping some. The sample yields under 90,000 clones, around 90% seen once. To note about this clone: Its antigen remains unknown.

Study results and caveats: Expanded clones were, on average, more numerous in CD8+ T cells than in CD4+.

This material consisted of CD4+ or CD8+ T cells sorted from blood, taken in a trial of the OX40 agonist ivuxolimab. V and J are TRBV9 and TRBJ2-3; 8 bases are shared with TRBD2. The TCR sequence derives from an adult with an advanced solid tumor such as melanoma, head and neck, liver or kidney cancer. The DNA of the CDR3 is TGTGCCAGCAGCGAGCGGGAGAGGCGGGCGGGGCAGTATTTT. Translating it yields CASSERERRAGQYF.